The rows below give T cell receptor beta chains drawn from one sample of a study of shared clonotypes between healthy human individuals. Assay used: immunoSEQ multiplex PCR; TCRdb lists only in-frame clones, some missing. This sample yields fewer than 700,000 clones, of which approximately 96% are seen a single time; approximately 0.11% belongs to the top ten. The material sequenced was naive CD8+ T cells sorted from blood. These receptors were obtained from a woman in her 30s in good health. CDR3s include the opening cysteine and the closing phenylalanine or tryptophan. Fields, in order: D gene, V gene, J gene, clone size, CDR3 protein, CDR3 DNA. The D gene is left open where the match is weak. Where a row states a size, it is once, few, many or the class of an expanded clone; other rows omit it.

>.|TRBV5-6|TRBJ1-1|few
CASSWEDTEAFF
TGTGCCAGCAGCTGGGAGGACACTGAAGCTTTCTTT
>.|TRBV30|TRBJ1-1|once
CAWSVGVHTEAFF
TGTGCCTGGAGTGTTGGGGTCCACACTGAAGCTTTCTTT
>TRBD1|TRBV10-2|TRBJ1-1|once
CASTIGGNTEAFF
TGCGCCAGCACGATAGGGGGCAACACTGAAGCTTTCTTT
>.|TRBV21-1|TRBJ2-7|.
CASSKEVVLQLQRSYEQYF
TGTGCCAGCAGCAAAGAAGTGGTGTTACAACTCCAACGCTCCTACGAGCAGTACTTC
>TRBD2|TRBV19|TRBJ2-7|once
CASSIGLAIEEQYF
TGTGCCAGTAGTATCGGACTAGCTATTGAAGAGCAGTACTTC
>.|TRBV19|TRBJ2-7|.
CASSGSVGPYEQYF
TGTGCCAGTAGTGGTTCGGTGGGCCCCTACGAGCAGTACTTC
>.|TRBV27|TRBJ2-1|few
CASSSGSSYNEQFF
TGTGCCAGCAGTAGCGGAAGCTCCTACAATGAGCAGTTCTTC
>.|TRBV19|TRBJ2-3|.
CASRMEGFENF
TGTGCCAGTAGGATGGAGGGATTCGAGAATTTT
>.|TRBV2|TRBJ2-7|once
CASSEGIGYEQYF
TGTGCCAGCAGTGAAGGGATAGGGTACGAGCAGTACTTC
>.|TRBV19|TRBJ2-1|.
CASSTDIYNEQFF
TGTGCCAGTAGTACGGACATCTACAATGAGCAGTTCTTC
>.|TRBV29-1|TRBJ1-2|.
CSVEAIVRPYGYTF
TGCAGCGTTGAGGCGATCGTCCGTCCCTATGGCTACACCTTC
>TRBD1|TRBV2|TRBJ1-2|once
CASSPDREYNGYTF
TGTGCCAGCAGCCCGGACAGGGAGTATAATGGCTACACCTTC
>TRBD2|TRBV11-2|TRBJ2-1|.
CASSLGYGGSFRNEQFF
TGTGCCAGCAGCCTAGGCTACGGCGGGAGTTTTAGGAATGAGCAGTTCTTC
>.|TRBV7-9|TRBJ2-2|.
CASSLVGRDPTGELFF
TGTGCCAGCAGCTTAGTTGGCAGGGACCCCACCGGGGAGCTGTTTTTT
>.|TRBV15|TRBJ2-2|.
CATSRDLHLNTGELFF
TGTGCCACCAGCAGAGATCTCCACTTGAACACCGGGGAGCTGTTTTTT
>.|TRBV10-2|TRBJ1-4|once
CASSYSGVGPEKLFF
TGCGCCAGCAGTTATTCAGGGGTAGGCCCCGAAAAACTGTTTTTT
>.|TRBV19|TRBJ2-1|.
CASSVLSHNEQFF
TGTGCCAGTTCAGTATTAAGCCACAATGAGCAGTTCTTC
>TRBD2|TRBV28|TRBJ2-7|.
CASSRLAEVYEQYF
TGTGCCAGCAGTCGACTAGCGGAGGTGTACGAGCAGTACTTC
>TRBD1|TRBV6-5|TRBJ2-7|.
CASSYTGTGWEQYF
TGTGCCAGCAGTTACACTGGGACAGGCTGGGAGCAGTACTTC
>.|TRBV13|TRBJ2-3|.
CASSLGGSRGPGDTQYF
TGTGCCAGCAGCTTAGGGGGTTCTCGGGGGCCCGGAGATACGCAGTATTTT
>TRBD1|TRBV28|TRBJ2-7|few
CASSLTGAYEQYF
TGTGCCAGCAGTTTAACAGGGGCCTACGAGCAGTACTTC
>.|TRBV27|TRBJ2-7|once
CASSLSSFNEQYF
TGTGCCAGCAGTTTGAGTTCCTTTAACGAGCAGTACTTC
>.|TRBV11-2|TRBJ2-2|.
CASSLQGDAGELFF
TGTGCCAGCAGCTTACAGGGTGACGCCGGGGAGCTGTTTTTT
>TRBD2|TRBV7-9|TRBJ2-5|.
CASSLPAGREGLETQYF
TGTGCCAGCAGCCTACCAGCGGGGCGGGAGGGCCTTGAGACCCAGTACTTC
>.|TRBV7-9|TRBJ2-7|.
CASSLLADTYEQYF
TGTGCCAGCAGCTTACTTGCGGATACCTACGAGCAGTACTTC
>TRBD1|TRBV19|TRBJ2-2|.
CASSYGQGTGELFF
TGTGCCAGTAGTTACGGACAGGGAACCGGGGAGCTGTTTTTT
>TRBD2|TRBV9|TRBJ2-7|.
CASSVENGGRDEQYF
TGTGCCAGCAGCGTAGAAAATGGGGGGAGGGACGAGCAGTACTTC
>.|TRBV13|TRBJ2-1|.
CASSYGQKDNEQFF
TGTGCCAGCAGCTACGGACAGAAGGACAATGAGCAGTTCTTC
>.|TRBV18|TRBJ2-6|.
CASSPWAPGSGANVLTF
TGTGCCAGCTCACCCTGGGCGCCAGGCTCTGGGGCCAACGTCCTGACTTTC
>.|TRBV9|TRBJ2-3|.
CASSVAGNTDTQYF
TGTGCCAGCAGCGTAGCAGGGAACACAGATACGCAGTATTTT
>TRBD2|TRBV4-2|TRBJ2-1|.
CASSELAGVSDEQFF
TGTGCCAGCAGCGAACTAGCGGGAGTTTCTGATGAGCAGTTCTTC
>.|TRBV7-2|TRBJ2-3|.
CASSLVVLASTDTQYF
TGTGCCAGCAGCTTAGTGGTCTTGGCTAGCACAGATACGCAGTATTTT
>.|TRBV7-9|TRBJ2-3|.
CASSPRGGADTQYF
TGTGCCAGCAGCCCCCGGGGTGGGGCAGATACGCAGTATTTT
>TRBD1|TRBV2|TRBJ2-7|.
CASSTVRDRSTYEQYF
TGTGCCAGCAGTACAGTTCGGGACAGGAGTACCTACGAGCAGTACTTC
>TRBD1|TRBV30|TRBJ1-4|.
CAWSGTGGGEKLFF
TGTGCCTGGAGTGGAACAGGGGGAGGTGAAAAACTGTTTTTT
>.|TRBV6-5|TRBJ2-7|.
CASSYSRTAASYEQYF
TGTGCCAGCAGTTACTCGAGGACAGCCGCCTCCTACGAGCAGTACTTC
>TRBD2|TRBV18|TRBJ2-5|.
CASTKTSAYQETQYF
TGTGCCAGCACCAAGACTAGCGCATACCAAGAGACCCAGTACTTC
>.|TRBV28|TRBJ2-7|.
CASSLGPKLGGNEQYF
TGTGCCAGCAGTTTAGGGCCTAAGCTAGGGGGTAACGAGCAGTACTTC
>TRBD1|TRBV5-4|TRBJ1-1|.
CAGGDSLNTEAFF
TGTGCCGGGGGGGACAGTTTGAACACTGAAGCTTTCTTT
>TRBD2|TRBV15|TRBJ2-7|.
CATSRVSLAGGEQYF
TGTGCCACCAGCAGAGTCTCCCTAGCGGGAGGCGAGCAGTACTTC
>TRBD2|TRBV5-4|TRBJ2-7|.
CASSLSPSGRTYEQYF
TGTGCCAGCAGCTTGTCTCCTAGCGGGAGGACCTACGAGCAGTACTTC
>.|TRBV9|TRBJ2-7|.
CASSVEGSHVYEQYF
TGTGCCAGCAGCGTAGAGGGCAGCCACGTTTACGAGCAGTACTTC